The sequence of this TCR beta chain was determined in a study of blood T cell repertoires in COVID-19 (dated by TCRdb to 2020 to 2022). Background for the entire study: Samples from collaborators originated in the United States, Italy and Spain and spanned both the acute and convalescent phases of COVID-19. Where available, HLA class I and class II types were taken from metadata supplied by the sample provider and were not determined by assay-based typing. The repertoires were made available in a free public database intended to serve as a resource for research on the immune response to SARS-CoV-2. Nearly every sample came with metadata listing a de-identified subject ID, COVID-19 status, age in years and sex. The material from the prospective study consisted of cDNA or gDNA derived from T cells, B-cell-depleted T cells, or PBMCs. Samples were obtained from the ongoing ImmuneRACE study (first 160 participants) and from 1,254 subjects provided by 6 global collaborators. Deeply sampled blood TCRbeta repertoires from subjects exposed to, actively infected with, or recovered from COVID-19 were included in the dataset.

With respect to this clone: It lacks a known antigen. Base qualities are not recorded, but no much larger clone differs from it by a single base.

The immunoSEQ Assay, a bias-controlled multiplex PCR, was used to amplify TCRbeta CDR3 regions from genomic DNA. The original pipeline was this. The number of nucleated cells in each sample was estimated from the amplification of reference gene primers within the assay. Sequence reads were collapsed and filtered to measure the absolute abundance of every unique TCRbeta CDR3 rearrangement. For each sample, productive Simpson clonality was calculated as the square root of Simpson's diversity index across productive rearrangements. TCRdb provides this immuneACCESS table in a form limited to in-frame rearrangements. Some clones are lacking; in checked studies, under half of them reflect an unresolved V gene, and why the rest are absent is not known. The V and J calls and the clone size are those of that table, but D and trimming were determined from the DNA. The sample table records approximately 300,000 clones; just under 90% of these occur just once. The ten largest account for 1.5% to 2% of the sample.

CDR1 LNHDA and CDR2 SQIVND are derived from the germline V gene (reference sequence). From the cysteine up to the phenylalanine, the CDR3 has a length of 13 residues. Only CDR3 DNA remains: 39 bases, in frame from the first base. V is pruned by 5 bases and J by 7 bases, leaving 4 bases of the junction without a gene match. In Seattle, one collaborating source enrolled patients while the infection was active and tracked those patients longitudinally over the course of disease. Each collaborating institution followed its own protocols to collect whole blood in K2EDTA tubes. For TCRbeta analysis, collaborators shipped samples as frozen whole blood, isolated PBMCs, or DNA extracted from either of those sample types. The paper's findings and limits, for the study overall: The quantity of clinical and demographic metadata differed by source and by participant and was supplied without curation.

The V and J segments used are TRBV19 and TRBJ2-2; 7 junctional bases match TRBD1. The sequence came from a woman younger than 45 with COVID-19, enrolled during active disease. Specimen: peripheral blood. The DNA sequence is TGTGCCAGTAGTCTACAGGGGAGCGGGGAGCTGTTTTTT. It codes for CASSLQGSGELFF. Here the CDR3 is joined to the reference TRBV19 and TRBJ2-2 genes, and the full variable domain is: DGGITQSPKYLFRKEGQNVTLSCEQNLNHDAMYWYRQDPGQGLRLIYYSQIVNDFQKGDIAEGYSVSREKKESFPLTVTSAQKNPTAFYLCASSLQGSGELFFGEGSRLTVL.